The next 32 T cell receptor beta chains were all read from a single sample in a study of blood T cell repertoires in COVID-19. Assay used: immunoSEQ multiplex PCR; TCRdb lists only in-frame clones, some missing. The sample lists around 140,000 clones; around 81% were seen once. Sequencing used peripheral blood. Receptor source: a human donor in a cohort sampled during active COVID-19.

This rearrangement joins TRBV29-1 to TRBJ2-2; D might be TRBD1 (6 bases). CDR3 length: 14 amino acids. Trimming took off 4 bases at V and 6 bases at J, with 15 bases between the two ends. The germline gives CDR1 SQVTM, CDR2 ANQGSEA. CDR3 amino acids: CSVASRGSAGELFF. The CDR3 DNA reads as TGCAGCGTTGCCTCCAGGGGAAGCGCCGGGGAGCTGTTTTTT.

The sample holds one count of this clone. The V gene is TRBV5-1, the J gene TRBJ2-3; TRBD1 agrees at 10 bases. CDR1 is SGHRS and CDR2 is YFSETQ in the germline V gene. The CDR3 is 15 amino acids. The V gene end was trimmed by 3 bases and the J gene end by 3 bases; junction bases not matched to a gene: 4. CDR3 coding DNA: TGCGCCAGCAGCTACCGGGACAGGGGAACAGATACGCAGTATTTT. Translation gives CASSYRDRGTDTQYF. The entire variable domain, with the rest obtained from reference TRBV5-1 and TRBJ2-3, is as follows: KAGVTQTPRYLIKTRGQQVTLSCSPISGHRSVSWYQQTPGQGLQFLFEYFSETQRNKGNFPGRFSGRQFSNSRSEMNVSTLELGDSALYLCASSYRDRGTDTQYFGPGTRLTVL.

The V call is TRBV7-3, the J call TRBJ2-5; 7 bases are a match to TRBD1. The CDR3 runs to 13 residues. Germline loops: CDR1 SGHTA, CDR2 FQGTGA. With V trimmed by 3 bases and J by 5 bases, 3 bases remained unmatched. CDR3 bases: TGTGCCAGCAGCTTCGGACAGGCGGAGACCCAGTACTTC. This sequence encodes CASSFGQAETQYF.

This clone has a handful of counts. The CDR3 spells CASSLQDTYGYTF. The DNA of the CDR3 is TGTGCCAGCAGCTTACAGGACACCTATGGCTACACCTTC. The chain is built from TRBV7-2 and TRBJ1-2; D possibly corresponds to TRBD1 (5 bases). This CDR3 comprises 13 residues. Germline values: CDR1 SGHTA, CDR2 FQGNSA. V lost 2 bases and J 4 bases, leaving 8 bases between the germline ends.

This clone was seen just once. V usage is TRBV19 and J usage is TRBJ2-7, with TRBD1 matching over 7 bases. The CDR3 covers 15 residues. V dropped 3 bases and J dropped 0; count of bases not matched to a gene: 5. Germline V gene sequence: CDR1 LNHDA, CDR2 SQIVND (reference sequence). CDR3 amino acids: CASSIGQASSYEQYF. The CDR3 coding sequence is TGTGCCAGTAGTATCGGACAGGCGAGCTCCTACGAGCAGTACTTC.

J is TRBJ2-7 and V is TRBV2; possibly TRBD1 for D (5 bases). Trimming removed 1 base at V and 5 bases at J, with 12 bases between. From germline, CDR1 is SNHLY and CDR2 FYNNEI. The CDR3 has 14 residues. The CDR3 loop is CASSEVQGRDEQYF. Here the CDR3 DNA reads TGTGCCAGCAGTGAAGTCCAGGGTCGCGACGAGCAGTACTTC.

The chain uses TRBV20-1 and TRBJ1-5, with D possibly being TRBD1 (5 bases). V was shortened by 6 bases and J by 4 bases, with 10 bases between the two germline ends. Germline assignment: CDR1 DFQATT and CDR2 SNEGSKA (reference sequence). This CDR3 region has 12 residues. The chain's CDR3 is CSASQGNQPQHF. The DNA for the CDR3 is TGCAGTGCGAGTCAGGGTAATCAGCCCCAGCATTTT.

The chain employs TRBV4-3 and TRBJ1-1; 8 bases are shared with TRBD1. Germline CDR1 LGHNA, CDR2 YSLEER. The ends lost 4 bases at V and 8 bases at J; junction bases unmatched: 15. This CDR3 comprises 16 residues. The CDR3 reads CASSRSVQGDFPEAFF. In nucleotides, the CDR3 is TGCGCCAGCAGCCGAAGTGTACAGGGGGATTTCCCCGAAGCTTTCTTT.

The chain couples TRBV19 to TRBJ1-5; D gene uncertain. This CDR3 has 15 amino acids. Trimming removed 7 bases from V and 0 bases from J, with 13 bases in between. Per germline, CDR1 LNHDA and CDR2 SQIVND (reference sequence). The DNA for the CDR3 is TGTGCCAGTACCATGGGCAGTCTTAGCAATCAGCCCCAGCATTTT. This gives the protein CASTMGSLSNQPQHF.

The chain couples TRBV4-2 to TRBJ2-7; 11 bases are a match to TRBD1. The length of the CDR3 is 16 residues. Germline V lookup: CDR1 LGHNA, CDR2 YNFKEQ. V gave up 0 bases and J gave up 7 bases; unmatched junction bases: 8. The CDR3 DNA is TGTGCCAGCAGCCAAGATGTGGACAGGGGGCAAAGAGAGCAGTACTTC. This encodes CASSQDVDRGQREQYF.

The genes are TRBV15 and TRBJ2-7, with D perhaps matching TRBD1 (7 bases). The germline CDR1 and CDR2 sequences are LNHNV and YYDKDF (reference sequence). The CDR3 covers 15 residues. Trimming took 1 base from V and 4 from J, leaving 14 bases between them. The CDR3 DNA is TGTGCCACCAGCAGAGCGGGGCAGGGGGGTTACGAGCAGTACTTC. Protein: CATSRAGQGGYEQYF.

The genes are TRBV11-2 and TRBJ2-7; 8 bases fit TRBD1. V trimming: 4 bases; J trimming: 4 bases; junction bases outside the gene matches: 9. CDR3 length equals 15 residues. CDR1 is SGHAT and CDR2 is FQNNGV in the germline V gene. The CDR3 spells CASSSSGQGWYEQYF. Here the CDR3 DNA reads TGTGCCAGCAGCTCCAGCGGACAGGGTTGGTACGAGCAGTACTTC.

This chain uses TRBV7-2 with TRBJ2-3; 13 nucleotides line up with TRBD2. CDR3 size: 17 residues. V lost 4 bases to trimming and J lost 3 bases; unmatched junction nucleotides: 7. Germline CDR1 reads SGHTA; CDR2 reads FQGNSA. CDR3 nucleotide sequence: TGTGCCAGCAGCTCCGGACTAGCGGGAGTGGGGACAGATACGCAGTATTTT. Amino acids: CASSSGLAGVGTDTQYF.

The V call is TRBV5-1, the J call TRBJ2-1; 10 bases are a match to TRBD1. Germline V gives CDR1 SGHRS, CDR2 YFSETQ. Trimming removed 3 bases from V and 6 bases from J; junction bases left unmatched: 6. This CDR3 is 15 amino acids long. CDR3 residues: CASSSGTGVGNEQFF. CDR3 nucleotide sequence: TGCGCCAGCAGCTCCGGGACAGGGGTGGGCAATGAGCAGTTCTTC.

The chain recombines TRBV6-4 with TRBJ2-3; 15 bases align to TRBD2. The CDR3 is 16 residues long. The V gene end was trimmed by 3 bases and the J gene end by 5 bases; junction bases not matched to a gene: 3. CDR1 MRHNA and CDR2 SNTAGT come from the germline V gene. CDR3 DNA: TGTGCCAGCAGTGAACAGGGACTAGCGGGAGGAGATACGCAGTATTTT. Protein sequence: CASSEQGLAGGDTQYF.

This clone was observed a handful of times. The V gene is TRBV19, the J gene TRBJ1-5, with D perhaps matching TRBD1 (5 bases). Germline-derived CDR1 and CDR2 are LNHDA and SQIVND (reference sequence). V lost 4 bases and J 0 bases, leaving 10 bases between the germline ends. The CDR3 extends over 15 amino acids. The CDR3 nucleotides read TGTGCCAGTAGTAAAGGACATACTAGCAATCAGCCCCAGCATTTT. Its protein is CASSKGHTSNQPQHF.

J is TRBJ2-7 and V is TRBV18; D might be TRBD1 (6 bases). The germline gives CDR1 KGHSH, CDR2 LQKENI. V lost 0 bases, J lost 2 bases, and 11 bases lay in between. The CDR3 sequence is 15 residues long. CDR3 bases: TGTGCCAGCTCACCACCGGGACACACTCCCTACGAGCAGTACTTC. Translating gives CASSPPGHTPYEQYF.

The gene calls are TRBV15 and TRBJ2-7; 13 bases match TRBD2. The V segment lost 1 base and the J segment 5 bases; nucleotides outside the gene matches: 2. The CDR3 contains 15 residues. Germline V lookup: CDR1 LNHNV, CDR2 YYDKDF (reference sequence). CDR3 in amino acids: CATSRGGTSGNEQYF. The CDR3, as DNA: TGTGCCACCAGCAGAGGTGGGACTAGCGGGAACGAGCAGTACTTC.

The V gene is TRBV20-1, the J gene TRBJ1-1; D unresolved. V lost 5 bases and J 8 bases, leaving 12 bases between the germline ends. Germline values: CDR1 DFQATT, CDR2 SNEGSKA (reference sequence). The CDR3 runs to 11 residues. For the CDR3, the DNA is TGCAGTGCTGCACAGCCGCAGGAAGCTTTCTTT. Its translation: CSAAQPQEAFF.

V usage is TRBV27 and J usage is TRBJ1-2; 11 bases agree with TRBD1. Germline V gives CDR1 MNHEY, CDR2 SMNVEV (reference sequence). CDR3 length: 18 residues. The V segment lost 5 bases and the J segment 0 bases; nucleotides outside the gene matches: 11. In DNA form, the CDR3 reads TGTGCCAGCAGTCTCCGCCCCCCGGGACAGGGGGCTAACTATGGCTACACCTTC. Its translation: CASSLRPPGQGANYGYTF.

V and J are TRBV6-5 and TRBJ2-3; D possibly corresponds to TRBD2 (6 bases). Trimming cost V 0 bases and J 0 bases, with 10 bases left between them. Germline loops: CDR1 MNHEY, CDR2 SVGAGI. The CDR3 spans 16 residues. The CDR3 bases are TGTGCCAGCAGTTACTCGGGACTTTTGAGCACAGATACGCAGTATTTT. This encodes CASSYSGLLSTDTQYF.

The CDR3 protein is CASSPEGVWAGKSYEQYF. The DNA for the CDR3 is TGTGCCAGCTCACCAGAAGGTGTGTGGGCAGGGAAGTCCTACGAGCAGTACTTC. V and J are TRBV18 and TRBJ2-7; the D gene is possibly TRBD1 (5 bases). With 2 bases removed from V and 1 base from J, the gap between germline ends came to 21 bases. The CDR3 is made up of 18 amino acids. CDR1 and CDR2 (germline): KGHSH, LQKENI.

The gene calls are TRBV6-5 and TRBJ2-3, with TRBD2 matching over 8 bases. J gave up 0 bases and V 7 bases, and 6 bases lay outside the gene matches. The V gene's germline CDR1 is MNHEY and CDR2 SVGAGI. This CDR3 has 15 amino acids. The DNA for the CDR3 is TGTGCCAGCATCCTAGCGGGTTACAGCACAGATACGCAGTATTTT. It yields the protein CASILAGYSTDTQYF.

In this sample, this clone turned up a few times. The chain uses TRBV21-1 and TRBJ1-6; TRBD1 is the table's D call and was not checked against the DNA. TRBV21-1 is a pseudogene locus. The length of the CDR3 is 16 residues. Here the CDR3 DNA reads TGTGCCAGCAGCACGGTGGGCAGGGGTTATAATTCACCCCTCCACTTT. Protein sequence: CASSTVGRGYNSPLHF.

The table lists this clone with a few counts. The CDR3 region is CASSQDEVSAIGRGQYF. The CDR3 nucleotides are TGCGCCAGCAGCCAAGATGAGGTAAGCGCCATCGGTAGGGGGCAGTACTTC. V and J are TRBV4-1 and TRBJ2-7; tentatively, D is TRBD1 (5 bases). Germline V lookup: CDR1 MGHRA, CDR2 YSYEKL. Trimming stripped 0 bases from V and 9 bases from J, with 24 bases between. CDR3 length: 17 residues.

The chain is built from TRBV6-4 and TRBJ1-5; 7 nucleotides line up with TRBD1. The V and J ends lost 1 base and 0 bases, in that order; junction bases with no gene match: 3. This CDR3 is built from 16 residues. Per germline, CDR1 MRHNA and CDR2 SNTAGT. In DNA form, the CDR3 reads TGTGCCAGCAGTGACTACAGGGGTCATAGCAATCAGCCCCAGCATTTT. It codes for CASSDYRGHSNQPQHF.

The chain uses TRBV9 and TRBJ1-4, with 8 bases aligning to TRBD1. The length of the CDR3 is 17 residues. Germline values: CDR1 SGDLS, CDR2 YYNGEE. V shed 2 bases, J shed 4 bases, and the junction held 10 bases outside the gene matches. CDR3 DNA sequence: TGTGCCAGCAGCGTCGGACAGGGACCGAGGCTTAATGAAAAACTGTTTTTT. This gives the protein CASSVGQGPRLNEKLFF.

The gene calls are TRBV2 and TRBJ2-7; 8 nucleotides line up with TRBD1. CDR1 is SNHLY, CDR2 FYNNEI, per germline. Losses at the gene ends were 3 bases for V and 0 bases for J; bases not matched to a gene: 16. The CDR3 covers 19 residues. The CDR3 DNA sequence: TGTGCCAGCAGTGACGACAGGGGTTTAGCAGCGAAAAGCTCCTACGAGCAGTACTTC. Translated, it gives CASSDDRGLAAKSSYEQYF. Supplemented by reference TRBV2 and TRBJ2-7, the full variable domain reads EPEVTQTPSHQVTQMGQEVILRCVPISNHLYFYWYRQILGQKVEFLVSFYNNEISEKSEIFDDQFSVERPDGSNFTLKIRSTKLEDSAMYFCASSDDRGLAAKSSYEQYFGPGTRLTVT.

This sequence joins TRBV5-6 and TRBJ2-7, with 10 nucleotides matching TRBD1. From germline, CDR1 is SGHDT and CDR2 YYEEEE. Trimming cost V 4 bases and J 4 bases; bases outside gene matches: 5. CDR3 length equals 14 residues. This chain's CDR3 is CASSEGQGRYEQYF. As DNA, the CDR3 is TGTGCCAGCAGCGAGGGACAGGGGAGGTACGAGCAGTACTTC.

The chain combines TRBV13 with TRBJ2-7; 7 positions match TRBD1. The V and J ends lost 3 bases and 2 bases, in that order; junction bases with no gene match: 22. The CDR3 extends over 20 amino acids. Per germline, CDR1 PRHDT and CDR2 FYEKMQ (reference sequence). Here the CDR3 DNA reads TGTGCCAGCAGCTTCCCGACACGCCGACCTGACAGGGCTACGGCCTACGAGCAGTACTTC. The encoded protein is CASSFPTRRPDRATAYEQYF.

The chain joins TRBV2 to TRBJ2-5; D gene uncertain. The CDR3 is 12 residues long. V lost 4 bases and J lost 5, with 8 bases in between. The germline V gene encodes CDR1 SNHLY and CDR2 FYNNEI. The CDR3 coding sequence is TGTGCCAGCAGTGTTCGGGTGGAGACCCAGTACTTC. Translated: CASSVRVETQYF.

This clone is a singleton in its sample. This chain connects TRBV7-9 to TRBJ2-7; D may be TRBD1 (5 bases). The CDR3 runs to 13 residues. The germline CDR1 and CDR2 sequences are SEHNR and FQNEAQ (reference sequence). V shed 4 bases and J shed 0 bases, with 7 bases lying between them. CDR3 coding DNA: TGTGCCAGCAGCTGGGGCAGCTCCTACGAGCAGTACTTC. Translated, it gives CASSWGSSYEQYF.